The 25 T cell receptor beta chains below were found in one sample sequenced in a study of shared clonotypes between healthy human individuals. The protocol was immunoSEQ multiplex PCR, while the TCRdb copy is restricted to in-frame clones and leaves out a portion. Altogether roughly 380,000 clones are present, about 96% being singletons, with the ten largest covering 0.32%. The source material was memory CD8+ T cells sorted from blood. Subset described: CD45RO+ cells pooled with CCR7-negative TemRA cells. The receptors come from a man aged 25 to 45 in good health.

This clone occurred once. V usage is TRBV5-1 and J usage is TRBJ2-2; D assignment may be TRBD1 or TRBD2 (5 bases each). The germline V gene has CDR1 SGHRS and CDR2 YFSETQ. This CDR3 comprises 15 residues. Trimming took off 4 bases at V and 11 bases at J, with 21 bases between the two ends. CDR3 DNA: TGCGCCAGCAGCCCCCTGGGGCCAGGGACGTCCGAGCTGTTTTTT. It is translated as CASSPLGPGTSELFF.

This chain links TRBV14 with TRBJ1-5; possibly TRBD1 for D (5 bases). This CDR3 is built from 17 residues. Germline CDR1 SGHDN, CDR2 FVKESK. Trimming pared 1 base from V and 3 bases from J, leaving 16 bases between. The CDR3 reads CASSQVGRVDNNQPQHF. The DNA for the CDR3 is TGTGCCAGCAGCCAAGTTGGCAGGGTGGATAACAATCAGCCCCAGCATTTT.

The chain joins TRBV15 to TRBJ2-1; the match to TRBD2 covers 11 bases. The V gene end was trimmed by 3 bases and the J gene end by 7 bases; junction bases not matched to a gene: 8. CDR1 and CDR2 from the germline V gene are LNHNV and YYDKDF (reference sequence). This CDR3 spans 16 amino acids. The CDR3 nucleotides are TGTGCCACCAGCAGTGTTAGCGGGAGGGCCGGAAATGAGCAGTTCTTC. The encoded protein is CATSSVSGRAGNEQFF. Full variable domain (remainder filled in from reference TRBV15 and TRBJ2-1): DAMVIQNPRYQVTQFGKPVTLSCSQTLNHNVMYWYQQKSSQAPKLLFHYYDKDFNNEADTPDNFQSRRPNTSFCFLDIRSPGLGDTAMYLCATSSVSGRAGNEQFFGPGTRLTVL.

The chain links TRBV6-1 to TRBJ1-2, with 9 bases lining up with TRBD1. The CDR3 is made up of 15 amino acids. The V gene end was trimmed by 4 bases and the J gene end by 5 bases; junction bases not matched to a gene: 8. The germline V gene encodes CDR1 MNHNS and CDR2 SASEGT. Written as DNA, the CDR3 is TGTGCCAGCAGTGGTCCGGGACAGGGAGGGTATGGCTACACCTTC. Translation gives CASSGPGQGGYGYTF.

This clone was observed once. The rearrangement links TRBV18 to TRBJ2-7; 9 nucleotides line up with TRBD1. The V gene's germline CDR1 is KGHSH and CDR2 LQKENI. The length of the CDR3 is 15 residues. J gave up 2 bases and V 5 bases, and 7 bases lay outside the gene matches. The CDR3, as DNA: TGTGCCAGCTCATTCACAAGACAGGGGGCCTACGAGCAGTACTTC. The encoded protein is CASSFTRQGAYEQYF. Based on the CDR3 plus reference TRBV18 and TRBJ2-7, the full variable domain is NAGVMQNPRHLVRRRGQEARLRCSPMKGHSHVYWYRQLPEEGLKFMVYLQKENIIDESGMPKERFSAEFPKEGPSILRIQQVVRGDSAAYFCASSFTRQGAYEQYFGPGTRLTVT.

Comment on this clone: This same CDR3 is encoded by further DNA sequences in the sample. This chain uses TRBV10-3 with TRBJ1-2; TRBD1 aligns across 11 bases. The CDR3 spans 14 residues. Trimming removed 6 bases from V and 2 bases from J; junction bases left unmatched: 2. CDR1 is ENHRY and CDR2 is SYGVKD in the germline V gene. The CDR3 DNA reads TGTGCCATCAGCGGGACAGGGGGAAACTATGGCTACACCTTC. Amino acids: CAISGTGGNYGYTF.

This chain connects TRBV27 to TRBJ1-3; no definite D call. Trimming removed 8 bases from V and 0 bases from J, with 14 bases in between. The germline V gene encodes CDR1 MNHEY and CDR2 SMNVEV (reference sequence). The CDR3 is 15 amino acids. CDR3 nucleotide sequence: TGTGCCAGCTCAGCCGACCGGCGCTCTGGAAACACCATATATTTT. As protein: CASSADRRSGNTIYF.

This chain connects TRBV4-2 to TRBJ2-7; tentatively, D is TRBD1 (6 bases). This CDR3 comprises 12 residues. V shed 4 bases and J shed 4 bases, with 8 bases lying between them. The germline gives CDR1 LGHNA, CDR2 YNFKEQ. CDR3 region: CASSPDRYEQYF. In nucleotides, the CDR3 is TGTGCCAGCAGCCCGGACAGATACGAGCAGTACTTC.

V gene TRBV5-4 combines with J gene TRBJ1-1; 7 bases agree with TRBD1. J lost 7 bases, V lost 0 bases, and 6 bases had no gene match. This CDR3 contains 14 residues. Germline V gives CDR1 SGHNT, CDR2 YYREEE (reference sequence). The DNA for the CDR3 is TGTGCCAGCAGCTTGGTGAGGGACAGCGATGAAGCTTTCTTT. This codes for CASSLVRDSDEAFF.

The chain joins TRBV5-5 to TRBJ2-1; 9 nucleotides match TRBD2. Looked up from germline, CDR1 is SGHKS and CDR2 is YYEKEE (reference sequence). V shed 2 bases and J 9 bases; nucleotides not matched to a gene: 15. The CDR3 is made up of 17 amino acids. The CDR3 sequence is CASSFILAGRAPSEQFF. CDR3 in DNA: TGTGCCAGCAGCTTTATCCTAGCGGGGAGGGCCCCAAGTGAGCAGTTCTTC.

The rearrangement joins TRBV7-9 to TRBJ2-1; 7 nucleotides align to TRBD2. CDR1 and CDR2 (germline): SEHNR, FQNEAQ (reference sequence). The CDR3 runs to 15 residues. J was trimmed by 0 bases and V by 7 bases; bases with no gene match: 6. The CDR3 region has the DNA TGTGCCAGCACCGGGGGGAGCGGCTCCTACAATGAGCAGTTCTTC. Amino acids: CASTGGSGSYNEQFF.

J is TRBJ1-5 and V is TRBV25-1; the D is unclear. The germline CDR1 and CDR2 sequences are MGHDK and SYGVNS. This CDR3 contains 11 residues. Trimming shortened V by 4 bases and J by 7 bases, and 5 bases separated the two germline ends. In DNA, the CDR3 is TGTGCCAGCAGTGCGAAACAGCCCCAGCATTTT. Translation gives CASSAKQPQHF.

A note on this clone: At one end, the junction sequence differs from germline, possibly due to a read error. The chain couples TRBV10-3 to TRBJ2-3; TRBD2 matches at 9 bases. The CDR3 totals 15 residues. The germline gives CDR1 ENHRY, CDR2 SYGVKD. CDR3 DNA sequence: TGTGCCACCAGTGCAGGGACTAGCCCTATAGATACGCAGTATTTT. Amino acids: CATSAGTSPIDTQYF.

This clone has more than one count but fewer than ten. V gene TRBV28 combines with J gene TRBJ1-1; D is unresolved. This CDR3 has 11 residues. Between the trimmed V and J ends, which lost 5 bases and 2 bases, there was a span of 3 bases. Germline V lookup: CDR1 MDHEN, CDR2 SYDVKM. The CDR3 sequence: CASSINTEAFF. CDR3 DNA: TGTGCCAGCAGTATAAACACTGAAGCTTTCTTT.

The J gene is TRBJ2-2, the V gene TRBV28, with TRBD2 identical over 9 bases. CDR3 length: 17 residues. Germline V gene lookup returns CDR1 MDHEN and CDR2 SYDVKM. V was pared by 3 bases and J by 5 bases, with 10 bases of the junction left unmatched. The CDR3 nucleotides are TGTGCCAGCAGTTTCGGGCCTAGCGGGATTTTAACCGGGGAGCTGTTTTTT. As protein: CASSFGPSGILTGELFF.

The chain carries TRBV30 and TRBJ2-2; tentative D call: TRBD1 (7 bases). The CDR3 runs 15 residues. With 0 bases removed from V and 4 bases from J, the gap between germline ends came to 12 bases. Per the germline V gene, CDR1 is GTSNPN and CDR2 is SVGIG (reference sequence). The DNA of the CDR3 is TGTGCCTGGAGTGTAGGGCAGGGGGGCACCGGGGAGCTGTTTTTT. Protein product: CAWSVGQGGTGELFF. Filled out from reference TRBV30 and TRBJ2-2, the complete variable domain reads SQTIHQWPATLVQPVGSPLSLECTVEGTSNPNLYWYRQAAGRGLQLLFYSVGIGQISSEVPQNLSASRPQDRQFILSSKKLLLSDSGFYLCAWSVGQGGTGELFFGEGSRLTVL.

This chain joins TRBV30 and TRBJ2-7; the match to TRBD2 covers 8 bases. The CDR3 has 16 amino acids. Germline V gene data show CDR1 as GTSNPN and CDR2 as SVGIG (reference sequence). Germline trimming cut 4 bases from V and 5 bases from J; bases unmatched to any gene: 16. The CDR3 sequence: CAWTGGLGGPWDEQYF. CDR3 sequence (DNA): TGTGCCTGGACGGGAGGGCTTGGCGGGCCGTGGGACGAGCAGTACTTC.

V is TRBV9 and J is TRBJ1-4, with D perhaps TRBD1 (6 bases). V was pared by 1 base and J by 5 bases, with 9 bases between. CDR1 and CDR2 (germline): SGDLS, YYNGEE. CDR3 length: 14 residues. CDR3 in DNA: TGTGCCAGCAGCGTAACAGGGTCGAATGAAAAACTGTTTTTT. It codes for CASSVTGSNEKLFF.

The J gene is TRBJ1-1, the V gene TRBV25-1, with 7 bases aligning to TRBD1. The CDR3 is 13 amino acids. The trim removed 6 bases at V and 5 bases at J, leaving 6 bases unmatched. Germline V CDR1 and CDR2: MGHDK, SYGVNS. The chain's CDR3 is CASRKGGYTEAFF. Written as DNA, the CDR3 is TGTGCCAGCAGGAAAGGGGGCTATACTGAAGCTTTCTTT.

CDR3 bases: TGTGCCAGCAGCTTCAACACCATATATTTT. It codes for CASSFNTIYF. The chain is built from TRBV7-9 and TRBJ1-3; D unclear. Germline-derived CDR1 and CDR2 are SEHNR and FQNEAQ (reference sequence). The germline V and J ends were trimmed by 3 bases and 7 bases, with 1 base remaining between them. This CDR3 is 10 amino acids long.

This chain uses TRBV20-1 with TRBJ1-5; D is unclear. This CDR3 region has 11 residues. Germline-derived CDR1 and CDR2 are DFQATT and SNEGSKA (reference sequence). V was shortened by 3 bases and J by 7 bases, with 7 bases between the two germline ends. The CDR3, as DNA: TGCAGTGCTAGTCGAGAACAGCCCCAGCATTTT. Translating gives CSASREQPQHF.

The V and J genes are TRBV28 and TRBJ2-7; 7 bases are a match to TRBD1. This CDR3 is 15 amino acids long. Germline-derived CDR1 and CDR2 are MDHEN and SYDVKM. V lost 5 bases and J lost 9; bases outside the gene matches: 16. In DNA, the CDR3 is TGTGCCAGCAGTCCCTCCCAACGACAGGGTATCGGGCAGTACTTC. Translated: CASSPSQRQGIGQYF. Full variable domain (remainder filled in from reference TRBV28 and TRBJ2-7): DVKVTQSSRYLVKRTGEKVFLECVQDMDHENMFWYRQDPGLGLRLIYFSYDVKMKEKGDIPEGYSVSREKKERFSLILESASTNQTSMYLCASSPSQRQGIGQYFGPGTRLTVT.

This CDR3 reads CASSGRTSGGGETQYF. CDR3 in DNA: TGCGCCAGCAGCGGACGGACTAGCGGAGGGGGGGAGACCCAGTACTTC. The chain joins TRBV5-1 to TRBJ2-5, with 10 bases fitting TRBD2. Germline lookup yields CDR1 SGHRS and CDR2 YFSETQ. The CDR3 loop spans 16 amino acids. Losses at the gene ends were 4 bases for V and 5 bases for J; bases not matched to a gene: 11.

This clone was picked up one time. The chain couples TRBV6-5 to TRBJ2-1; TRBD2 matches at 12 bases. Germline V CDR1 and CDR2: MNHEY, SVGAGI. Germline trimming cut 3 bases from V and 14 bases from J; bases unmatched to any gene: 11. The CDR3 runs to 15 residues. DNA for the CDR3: TGTGCCAGCAGTTATCCGTCTAGCGGGAGGGGCCAAAAGTTCTTC. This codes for CASSYPSSGRGQKFF.

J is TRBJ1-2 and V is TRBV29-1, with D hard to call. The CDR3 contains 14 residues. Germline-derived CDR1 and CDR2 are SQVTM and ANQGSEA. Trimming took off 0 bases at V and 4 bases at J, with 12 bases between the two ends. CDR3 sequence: CSVEDKGFSYGYTF. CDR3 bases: TGCAGCGTTGAAGATAAAGGTTTTAGCTATGGCTACACCTTC.